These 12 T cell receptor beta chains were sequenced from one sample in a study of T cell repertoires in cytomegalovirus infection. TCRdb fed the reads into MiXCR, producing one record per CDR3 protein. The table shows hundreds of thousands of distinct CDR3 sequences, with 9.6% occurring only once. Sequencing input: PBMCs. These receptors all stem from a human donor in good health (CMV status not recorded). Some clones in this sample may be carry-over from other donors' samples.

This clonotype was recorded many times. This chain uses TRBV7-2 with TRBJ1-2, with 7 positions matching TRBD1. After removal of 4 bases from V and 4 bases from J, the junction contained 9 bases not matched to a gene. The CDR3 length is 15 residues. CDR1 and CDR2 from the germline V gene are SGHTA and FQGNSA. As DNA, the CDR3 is TGTGCCAGCAGCTCAAGGAGGGGGCGGGTCTATGGCTACACCTTC. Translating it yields CASSSRRGRVYGYTF.

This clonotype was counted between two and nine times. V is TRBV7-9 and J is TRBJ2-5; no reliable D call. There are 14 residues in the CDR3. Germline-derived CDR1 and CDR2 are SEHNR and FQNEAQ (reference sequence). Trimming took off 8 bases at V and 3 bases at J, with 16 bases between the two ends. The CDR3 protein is CASAPGSKKETQYF. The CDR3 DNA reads TGTGCCAGCGCCCCCGGCTCGAAAAAAGAGACCCAGTACTTC.

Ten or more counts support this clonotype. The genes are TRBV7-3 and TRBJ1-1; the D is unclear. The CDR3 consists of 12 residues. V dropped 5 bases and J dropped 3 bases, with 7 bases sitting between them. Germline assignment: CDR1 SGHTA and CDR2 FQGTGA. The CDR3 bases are TGTGCCAGCAGCATTACGCACACTGAAGCTTTCTTT. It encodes CASSITHTEAFF.

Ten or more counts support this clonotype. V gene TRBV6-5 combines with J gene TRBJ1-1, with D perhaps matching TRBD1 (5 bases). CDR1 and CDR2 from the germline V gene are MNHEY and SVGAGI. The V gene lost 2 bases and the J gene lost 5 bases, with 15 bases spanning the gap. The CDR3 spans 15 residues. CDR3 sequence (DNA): TGTGCCAGCAGTTACCAGGACACCGGAGGGACTGAAGCTTTCTTT. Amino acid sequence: CASSYQDTGGTEAFF.

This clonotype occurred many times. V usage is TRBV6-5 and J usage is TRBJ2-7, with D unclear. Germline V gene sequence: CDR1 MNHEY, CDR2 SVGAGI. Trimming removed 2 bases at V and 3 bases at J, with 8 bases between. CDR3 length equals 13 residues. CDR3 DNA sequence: TGTGCCAGCAGTTACGGCATTAACTACGAGCAGTACGTC. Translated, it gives CASSYGINYEQYV.

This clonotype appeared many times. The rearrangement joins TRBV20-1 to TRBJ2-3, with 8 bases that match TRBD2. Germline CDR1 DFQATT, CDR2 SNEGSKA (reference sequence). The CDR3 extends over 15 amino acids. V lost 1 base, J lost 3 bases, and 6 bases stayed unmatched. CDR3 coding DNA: TGCAGTGCTAGAGGCACAAGCGGGGGAACAGATACGCAGTATTTT. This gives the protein CSARGTSGGTDTQYF.

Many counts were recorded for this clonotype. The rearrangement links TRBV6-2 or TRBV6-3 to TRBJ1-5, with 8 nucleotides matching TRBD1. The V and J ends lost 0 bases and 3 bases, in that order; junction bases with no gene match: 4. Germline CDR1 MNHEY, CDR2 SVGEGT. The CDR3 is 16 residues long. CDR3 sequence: CASSYSLDRVNQPQHF. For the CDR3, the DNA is TGTGCCAGCAGTTACTCCCTGGACAGGGTCAATCAGCCCCAGCATTTT.

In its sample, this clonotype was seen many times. CDR3 sequence (DNA): TGCGCCAGCAGTGCTGACAGGAGTTACACAGATACGCAGTATTTT. Protein sequence: CASSADRSYTDTQYF. This chain links TRBV5-1 with TRBJ2-3; D may be TRBD1 (6 bases). The V gene lost 5 bases and the J gene lost 2 bases, with 15 bases spanning the gap. The CDR3 spans 15 residues. In germline, CDR1 is SGHRS, CDR2 YFSETQ.

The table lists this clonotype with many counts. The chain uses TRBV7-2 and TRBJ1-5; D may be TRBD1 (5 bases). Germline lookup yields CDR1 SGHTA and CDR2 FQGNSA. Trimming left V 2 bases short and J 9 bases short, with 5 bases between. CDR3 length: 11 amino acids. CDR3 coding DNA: TGTGCCAGCAGCTTACAGGGGCCCCAGCATTTT. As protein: CASSLQGPQHF.

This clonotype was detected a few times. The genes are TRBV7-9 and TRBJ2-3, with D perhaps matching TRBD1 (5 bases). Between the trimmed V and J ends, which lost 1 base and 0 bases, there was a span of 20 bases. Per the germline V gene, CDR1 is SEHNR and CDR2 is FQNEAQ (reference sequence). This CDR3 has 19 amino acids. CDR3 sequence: CASSLDPRLGDTSTDTQYF. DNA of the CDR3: TGTGCCAGCAGCTTAGATCCCCGGCTAGGGGATACTAGCACAGATACGCAGTATTTT. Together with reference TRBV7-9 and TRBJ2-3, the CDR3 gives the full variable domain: DTGVSQNPRHKITKRGQNVTFRCDPISEHNRLYWYRQTLGQGPEFLTYFQNEAQLEKSRLLSDRFSAERPKGSFSTLEIQRTEQGDSAMYLCASSLDPRLGDTSTDTQYFGPGTRLTVL.

The CDR3 DNA reads TGTGCCAGCAGCCAAGAATCTGGGGTTTCGCCCCTCCACTTT. This translates into CASSQESGVSPLHF. The J gene is TRBJ1-6, the V gene TRBV14; D is undetermined. Germline V lookup: CDR1 SGHDN, CDR2 FVKESK. The V and J ends lost 0 bases and 13 bases respectively, with 13 bases between them. The length of the CDR3 is 14 residues.

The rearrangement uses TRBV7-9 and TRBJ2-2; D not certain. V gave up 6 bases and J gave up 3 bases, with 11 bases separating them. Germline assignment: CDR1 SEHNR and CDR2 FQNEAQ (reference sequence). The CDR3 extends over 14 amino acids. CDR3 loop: CASRPQWDTGELFF. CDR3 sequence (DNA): TGTGCCAGCAGGCCCCAGTGGGACACCGGGGAGCTGTTTTTT. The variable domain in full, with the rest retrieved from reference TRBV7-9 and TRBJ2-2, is DTGVSQNPRHKITKRGQNVTFRCDPISEHNRLYWYRQTLGQGPEFLTYFQNEAQLEKSRLLSDRFSAERPKGSFSTLEIQRTEQGDSAMYLCASRPQWDTGELFFGEGSRLTVL.